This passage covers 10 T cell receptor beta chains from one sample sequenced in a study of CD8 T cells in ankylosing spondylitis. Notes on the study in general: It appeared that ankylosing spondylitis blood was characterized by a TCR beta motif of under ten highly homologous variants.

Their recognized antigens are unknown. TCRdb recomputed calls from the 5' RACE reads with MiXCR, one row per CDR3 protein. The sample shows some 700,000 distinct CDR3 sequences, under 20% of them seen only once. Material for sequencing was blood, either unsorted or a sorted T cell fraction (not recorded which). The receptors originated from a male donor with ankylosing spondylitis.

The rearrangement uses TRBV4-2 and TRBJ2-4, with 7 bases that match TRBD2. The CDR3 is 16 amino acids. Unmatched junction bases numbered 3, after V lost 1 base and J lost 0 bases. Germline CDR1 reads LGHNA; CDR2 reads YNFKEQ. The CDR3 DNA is TGTGCCAGCAGCCAAGGGAGCGGGGTAGCCAAAAACATTCAGTACTTC. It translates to CASSQGSGVAKNIQYF.

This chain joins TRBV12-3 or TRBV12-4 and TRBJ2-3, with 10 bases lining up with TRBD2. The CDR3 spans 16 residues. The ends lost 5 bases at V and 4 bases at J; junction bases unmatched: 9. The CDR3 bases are TGTGCCAGCAGTCGCCCGGGACTAGCGAGGTCAGATACGCAGTATTTT. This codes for CASSRPGLARSDTQYF.

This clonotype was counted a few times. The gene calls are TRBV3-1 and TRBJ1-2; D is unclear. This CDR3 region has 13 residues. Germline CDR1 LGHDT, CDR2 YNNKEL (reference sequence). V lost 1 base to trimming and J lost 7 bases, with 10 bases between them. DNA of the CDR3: TGTGCCAGCAGCCAAGGGTTAGGCTCTGGCTACACCTTC. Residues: CASSQGLGSGYTF.

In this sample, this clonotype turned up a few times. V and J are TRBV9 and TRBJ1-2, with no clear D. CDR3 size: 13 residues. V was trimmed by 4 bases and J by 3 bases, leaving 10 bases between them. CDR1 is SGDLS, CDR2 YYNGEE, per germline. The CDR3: CASSPIGDYGYTF. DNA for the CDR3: TGTGCCAGCAGCCCCATTGGAGACTATGGCTACACCTTC.

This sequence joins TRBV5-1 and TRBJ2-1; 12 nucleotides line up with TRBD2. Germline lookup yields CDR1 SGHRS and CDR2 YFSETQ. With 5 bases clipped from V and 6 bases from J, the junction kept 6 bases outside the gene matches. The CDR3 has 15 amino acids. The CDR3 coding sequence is TGCGCCAGCAGGTTTCTAGCGGGAGGGCCCAATGAGCAGTTCTTC. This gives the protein CASRFLAGGPNEQFF.

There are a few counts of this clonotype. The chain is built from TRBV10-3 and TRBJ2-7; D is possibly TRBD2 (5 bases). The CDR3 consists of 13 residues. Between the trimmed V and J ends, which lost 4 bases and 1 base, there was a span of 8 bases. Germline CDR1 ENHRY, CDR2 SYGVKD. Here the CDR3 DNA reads TGTGCCATCAGTGCGGAGGTGTCCTACGAGCAGTACTTC. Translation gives CAISAEVSYEQYF.

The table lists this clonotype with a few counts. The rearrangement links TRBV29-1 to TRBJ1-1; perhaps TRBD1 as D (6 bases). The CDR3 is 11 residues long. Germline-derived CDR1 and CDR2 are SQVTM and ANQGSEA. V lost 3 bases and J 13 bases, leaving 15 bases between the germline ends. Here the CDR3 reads CSVEAGVSNFF. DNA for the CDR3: TGCAGCGTTGAGGCAGGGGTATCAAATTTCTTT.

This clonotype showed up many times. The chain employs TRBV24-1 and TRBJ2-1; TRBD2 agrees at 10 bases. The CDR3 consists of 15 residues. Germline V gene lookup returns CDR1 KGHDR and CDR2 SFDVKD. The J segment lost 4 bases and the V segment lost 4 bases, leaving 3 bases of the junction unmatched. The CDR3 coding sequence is TGTGCCACCAGTGAGGCTAGCGGGGGATACAATGAGCAGTTCTTC. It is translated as CATSEASGGYNEQFF.

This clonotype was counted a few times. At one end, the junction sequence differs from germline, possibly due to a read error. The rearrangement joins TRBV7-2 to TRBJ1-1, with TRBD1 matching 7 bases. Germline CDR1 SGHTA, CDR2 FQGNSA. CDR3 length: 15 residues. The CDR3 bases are TGTGCTAGCAGCCCCCTGACAGGGTTGAACACTGAAGCTTTCTTT. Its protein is CASSPLTGLNTEAFF.

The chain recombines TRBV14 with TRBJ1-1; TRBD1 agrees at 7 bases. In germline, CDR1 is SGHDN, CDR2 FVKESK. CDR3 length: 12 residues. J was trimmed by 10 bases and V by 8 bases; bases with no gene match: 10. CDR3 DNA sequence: TGTGCCAGCCCCGACAGGGAGTCTCGAGCTTTCTTT. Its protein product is CASPDRESRAFF.